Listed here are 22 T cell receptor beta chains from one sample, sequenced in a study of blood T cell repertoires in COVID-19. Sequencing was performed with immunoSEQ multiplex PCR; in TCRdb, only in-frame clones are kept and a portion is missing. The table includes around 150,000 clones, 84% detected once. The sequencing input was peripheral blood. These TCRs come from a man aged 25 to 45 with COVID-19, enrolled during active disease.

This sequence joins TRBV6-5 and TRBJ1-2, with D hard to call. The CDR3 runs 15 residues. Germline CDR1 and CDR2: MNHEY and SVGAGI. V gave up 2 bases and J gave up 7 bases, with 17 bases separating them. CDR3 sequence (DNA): TGTGCCAGCAGTTACGAAGTCAGCGGATTGTCTGGCTACACCTTC. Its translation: CASSYEVSGLSGYTF.

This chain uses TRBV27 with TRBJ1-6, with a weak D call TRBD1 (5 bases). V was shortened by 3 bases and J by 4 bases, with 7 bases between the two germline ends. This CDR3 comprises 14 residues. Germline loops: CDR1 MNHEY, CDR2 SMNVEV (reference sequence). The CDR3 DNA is TGTGCCAGCAGTTTCCAGGGTTATAATTCACCCCTCCACTTT. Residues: CASSFQGYNSPLHF.

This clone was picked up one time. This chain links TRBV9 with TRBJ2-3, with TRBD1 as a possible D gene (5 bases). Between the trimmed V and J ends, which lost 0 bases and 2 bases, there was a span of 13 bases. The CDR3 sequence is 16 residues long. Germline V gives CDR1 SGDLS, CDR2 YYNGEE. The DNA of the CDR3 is TGTGCCAGCAGCGTAGCTGGGGCCTCCTCCACAGATACGCAGTATTTT. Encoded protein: CASSVAGASSTDTQYF.

This CDR3 is CASSLDRAKPQHF. The CDR3, as DNA: TGTGCCAGCAGCTTAGACCGCGCCAAACCCCAGCATTTT. This rearrangement joins TRBV7-2 to TRBJ1-5; D is ambiguous. The V gene lost 1 base and the J gene lost 10 bases, with 11 bases spanning the gap. This CDR3 comprises 13 residues. Germline V gives CDR1 SGHTA, CDR2 FQGNSA.

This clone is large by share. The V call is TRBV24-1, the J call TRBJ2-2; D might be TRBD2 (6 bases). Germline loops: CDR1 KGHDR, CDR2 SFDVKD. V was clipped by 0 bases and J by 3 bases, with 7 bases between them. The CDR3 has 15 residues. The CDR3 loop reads CATSDLGGDTGELFF. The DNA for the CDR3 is TGTGCCACCAGTGATTTGGGCGGGGACACCGGGGAGCTGTTTTTT.

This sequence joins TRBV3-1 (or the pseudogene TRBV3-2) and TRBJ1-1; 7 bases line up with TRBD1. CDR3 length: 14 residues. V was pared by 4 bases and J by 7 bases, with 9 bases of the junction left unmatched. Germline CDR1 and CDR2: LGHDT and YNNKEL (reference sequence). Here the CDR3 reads CASSRKGAHIEAFF. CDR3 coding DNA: TGTGCCAGCAGCCGAAAGGGGGCCCATATTGAAGCTTTCTTT.

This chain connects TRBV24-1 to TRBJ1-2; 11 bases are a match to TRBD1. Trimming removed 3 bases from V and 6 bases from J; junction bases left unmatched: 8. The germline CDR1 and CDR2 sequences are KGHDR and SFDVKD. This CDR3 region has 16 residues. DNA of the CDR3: TGTGCCACCAGTGATCCCCGGACAGGGGGCGCCGATGGCTACACCTTC. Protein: CATSDPRTGGADGYTF.

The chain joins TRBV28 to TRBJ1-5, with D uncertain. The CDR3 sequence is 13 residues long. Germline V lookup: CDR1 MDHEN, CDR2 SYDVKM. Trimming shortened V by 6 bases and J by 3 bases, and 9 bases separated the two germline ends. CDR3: CASSRDHNQPQHF. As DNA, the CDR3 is TGTGCCAGCAGCCGAGATCACAATCAGCCCCAGCATTTT.

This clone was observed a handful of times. CDR3 residues: CASTRSWRDTEAFF. As DNA, the CDR3 is TGTGCCAGCACCCGATCGTGGAGGGACACTGAAGCTTTCTTT. V and J are TRBV9 and TRBJ1-1; no clear D gene. The CDR3 spans 14 residues. CDR1 and CDR2 from the germline V gene are SGDLS and YYNGEE. Trimming removed 6 bases at V and 3 bases at J, with 15 bases between. The variable domain in full, completed from reference TRBV9 and TRBJ1-1, reads DSGVTQTPKHLITATGQRVTLRCSPRSGDLSVYWYQQSLDQGLQFLIQYYNGEERAKGNILERFSAQQFPDLHSELNLSSLELGDSALYFCASTRSWRDTEAFFGQGTRLTVV.

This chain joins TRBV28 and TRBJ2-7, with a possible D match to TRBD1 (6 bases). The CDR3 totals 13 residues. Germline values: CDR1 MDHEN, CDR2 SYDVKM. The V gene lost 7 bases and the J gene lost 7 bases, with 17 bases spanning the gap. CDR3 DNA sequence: TGTGCCAGCATCCCAGGGGCTGAAAAAGAGCAGTACTTC. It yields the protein CASIPGAEKEQYF.

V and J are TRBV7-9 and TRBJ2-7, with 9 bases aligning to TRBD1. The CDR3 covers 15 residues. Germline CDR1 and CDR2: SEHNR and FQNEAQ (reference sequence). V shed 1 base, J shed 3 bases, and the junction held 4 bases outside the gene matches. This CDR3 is CASSLDGTGSYEQYF. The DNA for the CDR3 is TGTGCCAGCAGCTTAGATGGGACAGGGAGCTACGAGCAGTACTTC. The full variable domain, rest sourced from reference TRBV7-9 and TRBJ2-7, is DTGVSQNPRHKITKRGQNVTFRCDPISEHNRLYWYRQTLGQGPEFLTYFQNEAQLEKSRLLSDRFSAERPKGSFSTLEIQRTEQGDSAMYLCASSLDGTGSYEQYFGPGTRLTVT.

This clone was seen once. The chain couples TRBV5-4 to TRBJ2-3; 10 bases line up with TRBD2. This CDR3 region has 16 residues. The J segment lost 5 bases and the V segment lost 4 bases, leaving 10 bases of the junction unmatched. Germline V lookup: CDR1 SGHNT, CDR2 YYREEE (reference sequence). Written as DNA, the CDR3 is TGTGCCAGCAGCAGAGCTAGCGGGAGAGTAGAAGATACGCAGTATTTT. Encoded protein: CASSRASGRVEDTQYF. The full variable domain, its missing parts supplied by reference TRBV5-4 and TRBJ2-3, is ETGVTQSPTHLIKTRGQQVTLRCSSQSGHNTVSWYQQALGQGPQFIFQYYREEENGRGNFPPRFSGLQFPNYSSELNVNALELDDSALYLCASSRASGRVEDTQYFGPGTRLTVL.

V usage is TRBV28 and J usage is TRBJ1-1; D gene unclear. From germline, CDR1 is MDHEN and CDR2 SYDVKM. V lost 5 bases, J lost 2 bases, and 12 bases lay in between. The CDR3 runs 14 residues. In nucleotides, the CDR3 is TGTGCCAGCAGTCCCTGGGCCTCTAACACTGAAGCTTTCTTT. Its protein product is CASSPWASNTEAFF.

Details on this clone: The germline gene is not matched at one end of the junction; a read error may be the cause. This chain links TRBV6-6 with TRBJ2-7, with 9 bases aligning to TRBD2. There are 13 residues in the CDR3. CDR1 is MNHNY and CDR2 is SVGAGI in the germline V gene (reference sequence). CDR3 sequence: CASSYPSEREVLF. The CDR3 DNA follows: TGTGCCAGCAGTTACCCCTCAGAGCGGGAGGTCCTCTTC.

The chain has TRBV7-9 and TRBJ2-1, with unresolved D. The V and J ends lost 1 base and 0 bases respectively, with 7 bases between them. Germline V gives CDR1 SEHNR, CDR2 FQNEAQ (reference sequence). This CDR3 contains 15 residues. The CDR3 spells CASSLVLLSYNEQFF. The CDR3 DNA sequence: TGTGCCAGCAGCTTAGTCCTACTCTCCTACAATGAGCAGTTCTTC.

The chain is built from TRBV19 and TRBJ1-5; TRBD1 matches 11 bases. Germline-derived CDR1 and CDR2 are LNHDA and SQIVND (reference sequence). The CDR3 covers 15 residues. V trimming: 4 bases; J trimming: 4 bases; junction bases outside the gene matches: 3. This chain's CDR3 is CASSSGTGGNQPQHF. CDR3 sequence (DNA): TGTGCCAGTAGTAGCGGGACAGGGGGGAATCAGCCCCAGCATTTT.

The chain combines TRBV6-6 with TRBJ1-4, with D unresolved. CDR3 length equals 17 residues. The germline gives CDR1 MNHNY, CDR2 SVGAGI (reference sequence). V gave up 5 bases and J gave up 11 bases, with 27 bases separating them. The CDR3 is CASSPPPVPRVETKLFF. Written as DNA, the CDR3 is TGTGCCAGCAGTCCTCCCCCGGTCCCCCGCGTAGAAACGAAACTGTTTTTT.

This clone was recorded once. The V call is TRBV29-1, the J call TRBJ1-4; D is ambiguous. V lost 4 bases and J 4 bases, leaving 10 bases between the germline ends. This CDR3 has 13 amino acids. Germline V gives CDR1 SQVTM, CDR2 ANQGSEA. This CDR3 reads CSVGGRGNEKLFF. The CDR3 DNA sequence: TGCAGCGTTGGAGGGAGAGGTAATGAAAAACTGTTTTTT.

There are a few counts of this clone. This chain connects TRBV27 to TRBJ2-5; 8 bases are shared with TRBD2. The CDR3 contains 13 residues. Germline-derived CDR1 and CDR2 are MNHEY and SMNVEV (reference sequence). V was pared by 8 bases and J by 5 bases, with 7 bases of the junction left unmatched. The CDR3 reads CASGSAGAETQYF. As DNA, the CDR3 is TGTGCCAGCGGGTCAGCGGGGGCGGAGACCCAGTACTTC.

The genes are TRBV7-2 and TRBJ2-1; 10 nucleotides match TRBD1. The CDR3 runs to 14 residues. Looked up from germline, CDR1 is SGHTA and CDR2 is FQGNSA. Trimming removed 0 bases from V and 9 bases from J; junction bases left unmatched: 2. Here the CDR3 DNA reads TGTGCCAGCAGCTTAGCGACAGGGGGCACTGAGCAGTTCTTC. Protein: CASSLATGGTEQFF.

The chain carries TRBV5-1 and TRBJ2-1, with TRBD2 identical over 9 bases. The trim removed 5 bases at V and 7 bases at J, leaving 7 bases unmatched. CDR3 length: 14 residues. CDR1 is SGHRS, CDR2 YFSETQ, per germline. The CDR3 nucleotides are TGCGCCAGCAGATGGTCGAGCGGGAGGAATGAGCAGTTCTTC. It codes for CASRWSSGRNEQFF.

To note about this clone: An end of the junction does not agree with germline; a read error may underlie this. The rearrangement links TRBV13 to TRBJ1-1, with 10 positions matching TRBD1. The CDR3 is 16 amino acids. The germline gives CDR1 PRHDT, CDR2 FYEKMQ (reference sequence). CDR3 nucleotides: TGTGCCAGCAGCCTAGGGGGGGGACAGGGGCACACTGAAGCTTTCTTT. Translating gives CASSLGGGQGHTEAFF.